This record concerns one T cell receptor (beta chain) sequence. Its antigen is not identified. At one boundary the junction diverges from the germline segment, which might be a read error. A second PCR of roughly 7 to 11 cycles used a sample-barcoded 5' primer and a J-beta primer mix. MiXCR, run by TCRdb on the 5' RACE reads, gives a single entry per CDR3 protein. Of just under 550,000 distinct CDR3 sequences detected, less than 25% appear once; the ten largest clones hold around 10%. These data originate in a study of blood T cells in healthy people across ages. Points from the study as a whole: What prevented conclusive comparison of naive and antigen-experienced cells was that PBMCs were unsorted.

The CDR3 spans 17 residues. Germline CDR1 is SGDLS and CDR2 is YYNGEE. Extraction of total RNA produced a minimum of 5 micrograms from each sample. These data are also associated with another study on T cells of mothers and their children.

The TCR comes from a boy aged 10-17 years in good health. The V gene is TRBV9, the J gene TRBJ2-4; 9 bases are shared with TRBD1. Sequenced sample: blood. CDR3 region: CTSSVDEQGAAKNIQYF. The CDR3, as DNA: TGTACCAGCAGCGTAGACGAACAGGGGGCCGCCAAAAACATTCAGTACTTC.